These 8 T cell receptor beta chains came from one sample sequenced in a study of shared clonotypes between healthy human individuals. TCRdb keeps only in-frame clones here, not all; method: immunoSEQ multiplex PCR. The sample has roughly 300,000 clones; around 87% are singletons. Sequencing was carried out using memory CD8+ T cells sorted from blood. Subset defined: CD45RO+ cells pooled with CCR7-negative TemRA cells. Source of these receptors: a man between 18 and 35 years old in good health.

The chain employs TRBV29-1 and TRBJ1-2; maybe TRBD1 (5 bases). Looked up from germline, CDR1 is SQVTM and CDR2 is ANQGSEA. V gave up 4 bases and J gave up 5 bases, with 20 bases separating them. The CDR3 is 15 residues long. The CDR3 DNA follows: TGCAGCGTTGCTACAGGAGAAGGCTTAGGTTATGGCTACACCTTC. Amino acids: CSVATGEGLGYGYTF.

This clone showed up just a few times. The rearrangement joins TRBV4-1 to TRBJ1-1; unclear D gene. CDR3 size: 16 residues. V was shortened by 3 bases and J by 2 bases, with 16 bases between the two germline ends. From germline, CDR1 is MGHRA and CDR2 YSYEKL. CDR3 DNA: TGCGCCAGCAGCCAGTACCGCTCAGGCGGTAACACTGAAGCTTTCTTT. Amino acid sequence: CASSQYRSGGNTEAFF.

This chain uses TRBV15 with TRBJ2-7, with 9 bases aligning to TRBD1. CDR3 length equals 15 residues. Per germline, CDR1 LNHNV and CDR2 YYDKDF (reference sequence). J lost 7 bases, V lost 1 base, and 8 bases had no gene match. CDR3 in amino acids: CATSRVLGQGEEQYF. In nucleotides, the CDR3 is TGTGCCACCAGCAGAGTACTGGGACAGGGTGAGGAGCAGTACTTC.

The chain recombines TRBV4-1 with TRBJ1-1; D is uncertain. V dropped 0 bases and J dropped 5 bases, with 10 bases sitting between them. Germline CDR1 MGHRA, CDR2 YSYEKL. The CDR3 consists of 14 residues. The CDR3 protein is CASSQETGWTEAFF. In DNA form, the CDR3 reads TGCGCCAGCAGCCAAGAAACGGGCTGGACTGAAGCTTTCTTT.

The gene calls are TRBV7-9 and TRBJ2-1, with D uncertain. Trimming left V 7 bases short and J 0 bases short, with 7 bases between. CDR3 length equals 13 residues. Germline V lookup: CDR1 SEHNR, CDR2 FQNEAQ (reference sequence). The CDR3 sequence: CASTDISYNEQFF. CDR3 sequence (DNA): TGTGCCAGCACTGACATCTCCTACAATGAGCAGTTCTTC.

This rearrangement joins TRBV7-6 to TRBJ2-7; tentatively, D is TRBD1 or TRBD2 (6 bases each). The germline CDR1 and CDR2 sequences are SGHVS and FNYEAQ. The CDR3 is 14 residues long. V lost 5 bases to trimming and J lost 2 bases, with 13 bases between them. CDR3 in DNA: TGTGCCAGCAGCCTGCGGGACAACGCCTACGAGCAGTACTTC. Amino acids: CASSLRDNAYEQYF.

V usage is TRBV7-9 and J usage is TRBJ1-2; D not resolved. Trimming stripped 5 bases from V and 6 bases from J, with 19 bases between. The CDR3 extends over 15 amino acids. Looked up from germline, CDR1 is SEHNR and CDR2 is FQNEAQ (reference sequence). CDR3 sequence reads: CASSPPHNKANGYTF. As DNA, the CDR3 is TGTGCCAGCAGCCCTCCTCACAACAAAGCCAATGGCTACACCTTC.

The chain links TRBV6-4 to TRBJ2-1, with 9 bases aligning to TRBD2. After removal of 0 bases from V and 4 bases from J, the junction contained 7 bases not matched to a gene. Looked up from germline, CDR1 is MRHNA and CDR2 is SNTAGT. The length of the CDR3 is 17 residues. Here the CDR3 DNA reads TGTGCCAGCAGTGACTCTGGAAGGCTAGCGGGATACAATGAGCAGTTCTTC. This gives the protein CASSDSGRLAGYNEQFF.